This TCR beta chain emerged from a study of shared clonotypes between healthy human individuals. Study-wide points: It was anticipated that sequencing depth would influence how many clonotypes donors shared. Relative to their counterparts shared across all four donors, non-shared clonotypes exhibited diminished generation probabilities.

Germline values: CDR1 WSHSY, CDR2 SAAADI. V was trimmed by 3 bases and J by 0 bases, leaving 9 bases between them. The length of the CDR3 is 15 residues. On this clone: Its target is unknown.

The donors were adults (healthy and HIV-negative) with no recent acute infections or vaccinations. Those who donated, Caucasian adults without exception, all lived in Nashville, Tennessee. Here immunoSEQ multiplex PCR was the method, and the copy in TCRdb shows in-frame clones only, minus some. The sample holds about 2.4 million clones, more than 90% seen once. This TCR was recovered from a man in his late teens or twenties in good health. Sequencing input: naive CD4+ T cells sorted from blood. Subset of the sample: CD45RA+ positively selected. The chain combines TRBV10-2 with TRBJ1-3, with D hard to call. CDR3 in amino acids: CASSENLYSGNTIYF. The CDR3 bases are TGCGCCAGCAGTGAAAACCTTTACTCTGGAAACACCATATATTTT.